Shown below are 14 T cell receptor beta chains from a single sample sequenced in a study of cytomegalovirus exposure and HLA in healthy donors. Both 60 Vbeta primers and 13 Jbeta primers went into the PCR. The assay was immunoSEQ multiplex PCR, and TCRdb's table has in-frame clones only and misses some. The top ten hold under 2% of the sample, which has roughly 150,000 clones, around 78% seen once. Input material: PBMCs. These receptors originate from a man aged 40-49 years in good health and CMV-seronegative.

This clone was seen a few times. V usage is TRBV5-1 and J usage is TRBJ2-1, with D tentatively TRBD2 (6 bases). This CDR3 is built from 13 residues. Trimming took 3 bases from V and 5 from J, leaving 9 bases between them. Germline values: CDR1 SGHRS, CDR2 YFSETQ. The CDR3 nucleotides read TGCGCCAGCAGCTCTATAGCGGACAATGAGCAGTTCTTC. This gives the protein CASSSIADNEQFF.

The chain links TRBV27 to TRBJ2-7, with D tentatively TRBD1 (6 bases). Germline-derived CDR1 and CDR2 are MNHEY and SMNVEV (reference sequence). V dropped 5 bases and J dropped 4 bases, with 9 bases sitting between them. There are 12 residues in the CDR3. The CDR3 loop is CASSPTGYEQYF. In DNA, the CDR3 is TGTGCCAGCAGTCCCACAGGGTACGAGCAGTACTTC.

The chain recombines TRBV5-4 with TRBJ2-6; 9 nucleotides line up with TRBD1. The CDR3 contains 17 residues. Trimming cost V 3 bases and J 0 bases; bases outside gene matches: 4. Per germline, CDR1 SGHNT and CDR2 YYREEE (reference sequence). As DNA, the CDR3 is TGTGCCAGCAGCTCGGGACAGGGATCCTCTGGGGCCAACGTCCTGACTTTC. This sequence encodes CASSSGQGSSGANVLTF.

The rearrangement joins TRBV5-1 to TRBJ1-5, with D unresolved. Germline CDR1 reads SGHRS; CDR2 reads YFSETQ. V lost 0 bases, J lost 3 bases, and 7 bases lay in between. The CDR3 runs 14 residues. CDR3 DNA sequence: TGCGCCAGCAGCTTGGGGAGCTACAATCAGCCCCAGCATTTT. Protein: CASSLGSYNQPQHF.

The genes are TRBV30 and TRBJ2-3; the D gene is possibly TRBD1 (6 bases). Germline CDR1 is GTSNPN and CDR2 is SVGIG (reference sequence). Between the trimmed V and J ends, which lost 1 base and 4 bases, there was a span of 18 bases. The CDR3 length is 16 residues. The CDR3 region is CAWSEPYRELPDTQYF. CDR3 DNA sequence: TGTGCCTGGAGTGAACCGTACAGGGAACTCCCAGATACGCAGTATTTT.

The chain is built from TRBV5-1 and TRBJ2-2; 10 nucleotides align to TRBD1. Trimming at V came to 4 bases and at J to 7 bases, leaving 10 bases not matched to a gene. The germline CDR1 and CDR2 sequences are SGHRS and YFSETQ. The CDR3 runs to 16 residues. In nucleotides, the CDR3 is TGCGCCAGCAGCCCCGACAGGGGGCGGCTTAGCGGGGAGCTGTTTTTT. Protein sequence: CASSPDRGRLSGELFF.

This clone appeared a single time. V gene TRBV10-1 combines with J gene TRBJ2-4, with TRBD1 as a possible D gene (6 bases). CDR3 size: 13 residues. V lost 3 bases and J 4 bases, leaving 7 bases between the germline ends. Germline V lookup: CDR1 WNHNN, CDR2 SYGVQD (reference sequence). Written as DNA, the CDR3 is TGCGCCAGCAGTGATGGACAGAAAAACATTCAGTACTTC. This translates into CASSDGQKNIQYF.

CDR3 sequence reads: CASSLGGAGACGTF. The CDR3 nucleotides are TGTGCCAGCAGTTTGGGAGGGGCAGGGGCCTGCGGCACCTTC. The rearrangement links TRBV28 to TRBJ1-2; possibly TRBD1 for D (6 bases). In germline, CDR1 is MDHEN, CDR2 SYDVKM. The V end was cut by 3 bases, the J end by 13 bases, with 21 bases between. This CDR3 comprises 14 residues.

The chain combines TRBV30 with TRBJ1-1; TRBD1 agrees at 7 bases. CDR3 length: 12 residues. The trim removed 5 bases at V and 6 bases at J, leaving 6 bases unmatched. Germline CDR1 is GTSNPN and CDR2 is SVGIG (reference sequence). CDR3 region: CAWGVGGAEAFF. In DNA, the CDR3 is TGTGCCTGGGGGGTAGGGGGCGCTGAAGCTTTCTTT.

V and J are TRBV7-6 and TRBJ2-1; TRBD2 matches at 12 bases. J was trimmed by 1 base and V by 1 base; bases with no gene match: 14. CDR1 and CDR2 (germline): SGHVS, FNYEAQ. This CDR3 has 21 amino acids. The CDR3 nucleotides are TGTGCCAGCAGCTTAGGACTGGCTAGCGGGAGGGCCGTTAGGTCCTACAATGAGCAGTTCTTC. Protein sequence: CASSLGLASGRAVRSYNEQFF.

The chain carries TRBV18 and TRBJ2-7, with TRBD2 identical over 10 bases. The junction had 8 bases not matched to a gene; V was cut back by 3 bases and J by 6 bases. CDR1 and CDR2 (germline): KGHSH, LQKENI. The length of the CDR3 is 15 residues. CDR3 residues: CASSPETSGLSEQYV. Here the CDR3 DNA reads TGTGCCAGCTCACCGGAGACTAGCGGGCTTTCCGAGCAGTACGTC.

The chain has TRBV28 and TRBJ1-6; TRBD1 aligns across 10 bases. CDR1 and CDR2 (germline): MDHEN, SYDVKM. This CDR3 has 16 residues. With V trimmed by 6 bases and J by 0 bases, 2 bases remained unmatched. The CDR3 nucleotides read TGTGCCAGCAGGGACAGGGGGAGCTCCTATAATTCACCCCTCCACTTT. Its translation: CASRDRGSSYNSPLHF. Together with reference TRBV28 and TRBJ1-6, the CDR3 gives the full variable domain: DVKVTQSSRYLVKRTGEKVFLECVQDMDHENMFWYRQDPGLGLRLIYFSYDVKMKEKGDIPEGYSVSREKKERFSLILESASTNQTSMYLCASRDRGSSYNSPLHFGNGTRLTVT.

In the case of this clone: The same CDR3 is also encoded by other DNA sequences in this sample. This chain connects TRBV5-1 to TRBJ2-3, with a tentative D call TRBD2 (5 bases). The germline V gene has CDR1 SGHRS and CDR2 YFSETQ. The V and J ends lost 2 bases and 2 bases respectively, with 6 bases between them. The CDR3 has 13 residues. The CDR3 loop is CASSFRDTDTQYF. Here the CDR3 DNA reads TGCGCCAGCAGCTTTCGGGACACAGATACGCAGTATTTT.

The gene calls are TRBV5-1 and TRBJ1-3, with a possible D match to TRBD1 (6 bases). Germline V gene data show CDR1 as SGHRS and CDR2 as YFSETQ. Trimming left V 0 bases short and J 2 bases short, with 9 bases between. The CDR3 totals 15 residues. CDR3 sequence reads: CASSLDTGTGNTIYF. CDR3 coding DNA: TGCGCCAGCAGCTTGGACACAGGGACTGGAAACACCATATATTTT.